These T cell receptor beta chains were read from a single sample in a study of brain T cells in children with intractable seizures. TCRdb keeps only in-frame clones here, not all; method: immunoSEQ multiplex PCR. The sample yields 300,000 to 400,000 clones, nearly 95% seen once. The starting material was peripheral blood, obtained 4 to 5 months after surgery. The receptors shown here come from a boy younger than two with tuberous sclerosis and intractable seizures. The CDR3 runs from the conserved cysteine through the conserved F or W. A D gene is named only where the DNA matches it firmly. A row's size may be missing; if present it is once, few, many or a size class.

abundance	d_gene	j_gene	v_gene	CDR3nt	CDR3aa
-	-	TRBJ2-2	TRBV27	TGTGCCAGCAGTTTATATTCCGGCGCAACCGGGGAGCTGTTTTTT	CASSLYSGATGELFF
-	-	TRBJ2-6	TRBV27	TGTGCCAGCAGTTTATCCTGGAGCTCTGGGGCCAACGTCCTGACTTTC	CASSLSWSSGANVLTF
once	TRBD2	TRBJ2-7	TRBV18	TGTGCCAGCTCACCACGCGGGGGGGCCGACGAGCAGTACTTC	CASSPRGGADEQYF
-	TRBD1	TRBJ1-4	TRBV6-4	TGTGCCAGCAGTGACTCGTACGGACAGGGTAATGAAAAACTGTTTTTT	CASSDSYGQGNEKLFF
-	-	TRBJ1-1	TRBV7-8	TGTGCCAGCAGCTTAGCGGCTACTGAAGCTTTCTTT	CASSLAATEAFF
-	-	TRBJ2-7	TRBV23-1	TGCGCCAGCAGTCCTTCCCTCCCCCCCTACGAGCAGTACTTC	CASSPSLPPYEQYF
-	TRBD1	TRBJ2-7	TRBV5-6	TGTGCCAGCAGCTTGGACAGGGGGGCGAGGCAGTACTTC	CASSLDRGARQYF
-	TRBD1	TRBJ1-6	TRBV5-1	TGCGCCAGCAGCTTGGAGGGGGCAGGGAATTCACCCCTCCACTTT	CASSLEGAGNSPLHF
-	TRBD2	TRBJ2-5	TRBV7-9	TGTGCCAGCAGCTTTCGTCGGGGGGGCCCCATAGTGGAGACCCAGTACTTC	CASSFRRGGPIVETQYF
once	-	TRBJ1-2	TRBV2	TGTGCCAGCAGTGAGTGGTTGATAAACTATGGCTACACCTTC	CASSEWLINYGYTF
few	-	TRBJ1-1	TRBV4-2	TGTGCCAGCAGCCAACGGGGTGGGACTGAAGCTTTCTTT	CASSQRGGTEAFF
-	-	TRBJ2-7	TRBV4-2	TGTGCCAGCAGCCAGAAGAGGTACCCAGCCTACGAGCAGTACTTC	CASSQKRYPAYEQYF
-	TRBD2	TRBJ2-3	TRBV18	TGTGCCAGCTCACTGAGACTAGCGGGCCACACAGATACGCAGTATTTT	CASSLRLAGHTDTQYF
-	TRBD1	TRBJ2-7	TRBV10-3	TGTGCCACACACTCCGGGACAGTCTCCTACGAGCAGTACTTC	CATHSGTVSYEQYF